The following is a TCR beta chain sequence with its context. Its target is not known. CDR3 length: 14 amino acids. V lost 5 bases and J 7 bases, leaving 15 bases between the germline ends. Germline CDR1 and CDR2: MNHEY and SVGAGI. The entry originates in a study of a mutant IDH1 vaccine in newly diagnosed glioma. The protocol was immunoSEQ multiplex PCR, while the TCRdb copy is restricted to in-frame clones and leaves out a portion. The data show 12,000 or so clones, with more than 75% seen just once and less than 6% held by the top ten. Time point: week 5, during vaccination. Mutant IDH1 20-mer peptide, at 300 ug, made up each vaccine dose, with topical imiquimod.

This TCR derives from a woman aged 40-49 years with glioma. Some clones in this sample may be carry-over from other donors' samples. The sample here was PBMCs, taken from a glioma patient whose treatment included an IDH1 peptide vaccine. This chain uses TRBV6-5 with TRBJ2-1; D possibly corresponds to TRBD2 (5 bases). The CDR3: CASSPQTAANEQFF. The CDR3 nucleotides are TGTGCCAGCAGTCCTCAAACAGCGGCGAATGAGCAGTTCTTC.